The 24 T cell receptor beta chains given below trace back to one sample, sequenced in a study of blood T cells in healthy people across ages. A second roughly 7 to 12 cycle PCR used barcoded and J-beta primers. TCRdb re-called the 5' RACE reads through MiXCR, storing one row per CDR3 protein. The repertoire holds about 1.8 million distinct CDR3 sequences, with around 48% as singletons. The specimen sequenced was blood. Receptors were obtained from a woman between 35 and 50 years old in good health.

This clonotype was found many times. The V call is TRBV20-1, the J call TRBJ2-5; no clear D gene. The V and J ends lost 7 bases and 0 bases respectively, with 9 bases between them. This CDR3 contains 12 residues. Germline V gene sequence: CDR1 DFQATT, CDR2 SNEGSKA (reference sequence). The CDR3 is CSGGRYQETQYF. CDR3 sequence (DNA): TGCAGTGGCGGCCGGTACCAAGAGACCCAGTACTTC.

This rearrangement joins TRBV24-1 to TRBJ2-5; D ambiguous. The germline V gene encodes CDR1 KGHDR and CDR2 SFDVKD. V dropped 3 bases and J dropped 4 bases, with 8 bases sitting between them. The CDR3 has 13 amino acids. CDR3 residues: CATSDTVRETQYF. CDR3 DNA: TGTGCCACCAGTGATACGGTGCGAGAGACCCAGTACTTC.

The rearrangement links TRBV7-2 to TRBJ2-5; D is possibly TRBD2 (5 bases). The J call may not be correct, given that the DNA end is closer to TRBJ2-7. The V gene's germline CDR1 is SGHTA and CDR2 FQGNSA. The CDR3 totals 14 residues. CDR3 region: CASGESPMASEQYF. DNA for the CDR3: TGTGCCAGCGGGGAGAGCCCCATGGCCTCCGAGCAGTACTTC.

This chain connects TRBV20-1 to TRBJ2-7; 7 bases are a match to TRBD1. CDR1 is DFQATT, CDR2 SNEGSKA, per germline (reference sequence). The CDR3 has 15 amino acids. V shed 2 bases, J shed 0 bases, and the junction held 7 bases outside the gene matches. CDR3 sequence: CSARLDRLYSYEQYF. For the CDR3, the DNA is TGCAGTGCTAGATTGGACAGGCTTTACTCCTACGAGCAGTACTTC.

The CDR3 DNA reads as TGCAGTGCTAGCCCGGGACTAGCGGGGGGGCCGAAGGGAACGGAGTACTTC. This translates into CSASPGLAGGPKGTEYF. V is TRBV20-1 and J is TRBJ2-7; TRBD2 matches at 16 bases. V lost 3 bases and J lost 11; bases outside the gene matches: 16. This CDR3 is 17 amino acids long. Germline V gives CDR1 DFQATT, CDR2 SNEGSKA (reference sequence).

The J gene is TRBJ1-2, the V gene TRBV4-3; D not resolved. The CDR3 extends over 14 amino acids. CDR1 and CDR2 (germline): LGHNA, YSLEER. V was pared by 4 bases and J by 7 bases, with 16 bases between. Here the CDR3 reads CASSPAGPYRGYTF. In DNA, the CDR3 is TGCGCCAGCAGCCCCGCCGGGCCTTATCGTGGCTACACCTTC.

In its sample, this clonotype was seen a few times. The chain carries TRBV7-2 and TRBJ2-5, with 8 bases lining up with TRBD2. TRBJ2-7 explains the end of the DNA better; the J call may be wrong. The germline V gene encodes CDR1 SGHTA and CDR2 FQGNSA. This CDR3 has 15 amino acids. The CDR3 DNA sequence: TGTGCCAGCAGCTTAAGACCCCAGCGGGGGCACGAGCAGTACTTC. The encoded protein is CASSLRPQRGHEQYF.

The CDR3: CSAPPQGTYEQYF. The CDR3 nucleotides read TGCAGTGCGCCCCCCCAGGGAACCTACGAGCAGTACTTC. The gene calls are TRBV20-1 and TRBJ2-7; perhaps TRBD1 as D (5 bases). V was shortened by 6 bases and J by 2 bases, with 14 bases between the two germline ends. This CDR3 contains 13 residues. Per germline, CDR1 DFQATT and CDR2 SNEGSKA (reference sequence).

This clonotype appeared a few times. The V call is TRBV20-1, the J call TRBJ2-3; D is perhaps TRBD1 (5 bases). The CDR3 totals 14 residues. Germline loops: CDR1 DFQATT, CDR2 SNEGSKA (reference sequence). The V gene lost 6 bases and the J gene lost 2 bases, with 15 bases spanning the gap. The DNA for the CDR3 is TGCAGTGCGTCCACCGACAGAGACACAGATACGCAGTATTTT. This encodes CSASTDRDTDTQYF.

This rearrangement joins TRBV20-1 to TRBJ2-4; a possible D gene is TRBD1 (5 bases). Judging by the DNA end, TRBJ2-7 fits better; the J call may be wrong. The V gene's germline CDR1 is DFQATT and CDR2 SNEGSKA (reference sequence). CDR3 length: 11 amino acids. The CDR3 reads CSALRVYEQYF. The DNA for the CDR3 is TGCAGTGCTCTCAGGGTCTACGAGCAGTACTTC.

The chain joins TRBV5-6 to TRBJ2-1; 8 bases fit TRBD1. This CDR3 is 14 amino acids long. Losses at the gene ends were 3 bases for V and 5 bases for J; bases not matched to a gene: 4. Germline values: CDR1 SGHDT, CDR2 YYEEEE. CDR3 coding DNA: TGTGCCAGCAGCTGGACAGGGTCTCACAATGAGCAGTTCTTC. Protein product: CASSWTGSHNEQFF.

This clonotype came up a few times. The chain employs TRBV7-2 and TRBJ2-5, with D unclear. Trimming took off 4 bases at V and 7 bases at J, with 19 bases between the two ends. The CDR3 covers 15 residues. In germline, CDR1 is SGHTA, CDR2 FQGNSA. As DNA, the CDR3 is TGTGCCAGCAGCTCTAGTCGGGCGGTGGGTACGACCCAGTACTTC. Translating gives CASSSSRAVGTTQYF.

The CDR3 is CASSFWGQGTDTQYF. The CDR3 bases are TGTGCCAGCAGCTTCTGGGGACAGGGGACAGATACGCAGTATTTT. V and J are TRBV7-2 and TRBJ2-3; 10 positions agree with TRBD1. The CDR3 consists of 15 residues. V shed 3 bases and J 3 bases; nucleotides not matched to a gene: 3. Germline lookup yields CDR1 SGHTA and CDR2 FQGNSA. Based on the CDR3 plus reference TRBV7-2 and TRBJ2-3, the full variable domain is GAGVSQSPSNKVTEKGKDVELRCDPISGHTALYWYRQSLGQGLEFLIYFQGNSAPDKSGLPSDRFSAERTGGSVSTLTIQRTQQEDSAVYLCASSFWGQGTDTQYFGPGTRLTVL.

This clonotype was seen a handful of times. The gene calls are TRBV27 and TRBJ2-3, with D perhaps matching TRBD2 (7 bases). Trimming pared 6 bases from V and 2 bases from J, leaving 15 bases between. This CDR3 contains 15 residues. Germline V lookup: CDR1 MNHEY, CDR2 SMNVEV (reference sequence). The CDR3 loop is CASRGYGGPTDTQYF. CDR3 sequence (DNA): TGTGCCAGCAGAGGATACGGGGGGCCCACAGATACGCAGTATTTT.

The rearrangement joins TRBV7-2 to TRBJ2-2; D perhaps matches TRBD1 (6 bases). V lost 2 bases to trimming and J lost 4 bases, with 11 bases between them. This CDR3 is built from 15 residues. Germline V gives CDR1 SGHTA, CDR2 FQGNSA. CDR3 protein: CASSLRGQFTGELFF. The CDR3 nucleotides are TGTGCCAGCAGCTTAAGAGGACAGTTCACCGGGGAGCTGTTTTTT.

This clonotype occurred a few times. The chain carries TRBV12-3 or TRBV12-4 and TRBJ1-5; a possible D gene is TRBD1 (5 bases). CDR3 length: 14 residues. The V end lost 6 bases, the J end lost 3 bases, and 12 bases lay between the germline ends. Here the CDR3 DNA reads TGTGCCAGCAGGGAAGGGGAGGCCAATCAGCCCCAGCATTTT. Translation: CASREGEANQPQHF.

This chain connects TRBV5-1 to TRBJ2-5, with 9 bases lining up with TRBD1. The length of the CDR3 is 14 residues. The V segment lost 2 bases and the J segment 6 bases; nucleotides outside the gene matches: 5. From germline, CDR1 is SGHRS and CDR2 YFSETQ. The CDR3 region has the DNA TGCGCCAGCAGCTTACAGGGGGCTAAGAAGACCCAGTACTTC. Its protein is CASSLQGAKKTQYF.

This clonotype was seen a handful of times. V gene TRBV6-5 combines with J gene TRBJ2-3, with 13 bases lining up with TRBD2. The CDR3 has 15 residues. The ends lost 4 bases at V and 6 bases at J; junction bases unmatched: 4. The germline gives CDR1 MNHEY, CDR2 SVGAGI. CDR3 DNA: TGTGCCAGCAGTTTCCTGACTAGCGGGAGGGATACGCAGTATTTT. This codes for CASSFLTSGRDTQYF.

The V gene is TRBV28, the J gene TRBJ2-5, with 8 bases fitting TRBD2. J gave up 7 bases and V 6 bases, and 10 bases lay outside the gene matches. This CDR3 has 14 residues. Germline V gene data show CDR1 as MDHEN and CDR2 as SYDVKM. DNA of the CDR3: TGTGCCAGCAGGTTGGGTCGGGGGGGCGTGACCCAGTACTTC. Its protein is CASRLGRGGVTQYF.

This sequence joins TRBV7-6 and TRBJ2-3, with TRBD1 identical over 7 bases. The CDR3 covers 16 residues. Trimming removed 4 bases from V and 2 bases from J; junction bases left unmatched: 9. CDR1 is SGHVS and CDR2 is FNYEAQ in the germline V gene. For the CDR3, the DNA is TGTGCCAGCAGCTCGACCGGGACAGTTAACACAGATACGCAGTATTTT. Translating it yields CASSSTGTVNTDTQYF.

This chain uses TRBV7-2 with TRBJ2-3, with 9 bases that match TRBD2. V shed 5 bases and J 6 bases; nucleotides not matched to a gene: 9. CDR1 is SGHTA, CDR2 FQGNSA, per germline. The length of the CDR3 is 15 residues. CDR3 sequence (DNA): TGTGCCAGCAGCATTAGCGGGGGCTACTCTGATACGCAGTATTTT. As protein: CASSISGGYSDTQYF.

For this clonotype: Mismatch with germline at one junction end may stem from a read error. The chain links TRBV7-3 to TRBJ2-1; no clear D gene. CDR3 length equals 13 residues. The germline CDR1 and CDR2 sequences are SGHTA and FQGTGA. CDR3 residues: CASSVTGIHEQFF. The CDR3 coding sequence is TGTGCCAGCAGCGTAACGGGCATCCATGAGCAGTTCTTC.

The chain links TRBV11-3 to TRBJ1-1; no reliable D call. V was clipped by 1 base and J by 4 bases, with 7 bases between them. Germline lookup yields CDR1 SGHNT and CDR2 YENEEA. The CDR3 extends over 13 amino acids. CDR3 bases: TGTGCCAGCAGCTTAGCTCCCAGCACTGAAGCTTTCTTT. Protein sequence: CASSLAPSTEAFF.

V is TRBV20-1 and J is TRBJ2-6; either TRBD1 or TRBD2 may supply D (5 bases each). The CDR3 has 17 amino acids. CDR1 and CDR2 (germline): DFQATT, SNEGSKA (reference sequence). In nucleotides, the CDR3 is TGCAGAAGAGGTGGGGACGGCGGCACCTCTGGGGCCAACGTCCTGACTTTC. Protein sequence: CRRGGDGGTSGANVLTF.